Sequencing of this T cell receptor (beta chain) was carried out in a study of regulatory T cells in long-lasting Graves disease. Study observations and caveats: The TCR repertoire of persistent Graves' patients was less diverse than that of newly diagnosed ones.

The CDR3 loop spans 13 amino acids. Germline lookup yields CDR1 SGHAT and CDR2 FQNNGV. Relying on iRepertoire HTBI primers and Arm-PCR of CDR3 regions, the team built TCR beta libraries. TCRdb redid the calling of the multiplex PCR reads with MiXCR, one entry per CDR3 protein. This sample has a few hundred thousand distinct CDR3 sequences, with 20% to 25% found just once. Time point: newly diagnosed GD, antithyroid drugs for less than 3 months. There was RNA extracted from PBMCs, and the TCR library was made from it. There are many counts of this clonotype. Its target is unknown. An end of the junction does not agree with germline; a read error may underlie this.

Sequences were derived from peripheral blood mononuclear cells (PBMCs), sampled at new diagnosis, from a patient treated with antithyroid drugs. The clonotype was recovered from a female donor with Graves disease. The rearrangement uses TRBV11-2 and TRBJ1-1, with unresolved D. This CDR3 reads CASSPTGSTEAFF. Written as DNA, the CDR3 is TGCGCCAGCAGCCCAACCGGGTCCACTGAAGCTTTCTTT.